Below, 27 T cell receptor beta chains from the same sample are listed, as sequenced in a study of T cell responses to AZD1222 COVID-19 vaccine. Some clones are missing from TCRdb's copy, which holds only in-frame ones; the method was immunoSEQ multiplex PCR. The sample comprises about 91,000 clones, approximately 90% of which are singletons, and roughly 19% rests with the top ten. The material was peripheral blood, obtained on day 0 of AZD1222 vaccination. Receptors originate from an adult in good health.

The chain employs TRBV7-9 and TRBJ2-7; D perhaps matches TRBD1 (6 bases). V lost 0 bases and J lost 1, with 7 bases in between. CDR3 length equals 14 residues. The germline V gene encodes CDR1 SEHNR and CDR2 FQNEAQ (reference sequence). CDR3 region: CASSLAGQSYEQYF. CDR3 nucleotide sequence: TGTGCCAGCAGCTTAGCCGGACAGTCCTACGAGCAGTACTTC.

This CDR3 is CASSQRTESGYTF. CDR3 sequence (DNA): TGTGCCAGCAGCCAGAGGACCGAATCTGGCTACACCTTC. The chain joins TRBV14 to TRBJ1-2; D ambiguous. Germline values: CDR1 SGHDN, CDR2 FVKESK. V was cut by 3 bases and J by 7 bases, with 12 bases left in between. CDR3 size: 13 residues.

The rearrangement joins TRBV28 to TRBJ1-1, with a weak D call TRBD1 (6 bases). Per germline, CDR1 MDHEN and CDR2 SYDVKM. Between the trimmed V and J ends, which lost 8 bases and 0 bases, there was a span of 10 bases. The CDR3 is made up of 13 amino acids. CDR3 sequence reads: CASFTGLNTEAFF. DNA for the CDR3: TGTGCCAGCTTCACAGGGTTGAACACTGAAGCTTTCTTT.

The J gene is TRBJ2-5, the V gene TRBV5-8, with D uncertain. This CDR3 has 11 residues. Germline V lookup: CDR1 SGHTS, CDR2 YDEGEE. Trimming took off 2 bases at V and 1 base at J, with 0 bases between the two ends. DNA for the CDR3: TGTGCCAGCAGCTTCCAAGAGACCCAGTACTTC. Its translation is CASSFQETQYF.

This chain connects TRBV25-1 to TRBJ2-1, with D possibly TRBD1 on 5 matching bases. CDR3 length: 15 amino acids. V lost 2 bases, J lost 4 bases, and 12 bases lay in between. Germline V gives CDR1 MGHDK, CDR2 SYGVNS. In nucleotides, the CDR3 is TGTGCCAGCAGTGAAGGGGCAGGGTTTTACAATGAGCAGTTCTTC. It codes for CASSEGAGFYNEQFF.

The rearrangement joins TRBV3-1 (or the pseudogene TRBV3-2) to TRBJ2-5; D is possibly TRBD1 (6 bases). This CDR3 has 15 amino acids. V was pared by 4 bases and J by 0 bases, with 12 bases between. Germline CDR1 is LGHDT and CDR2 is YNNKEL (reference sequence). CDR3 nucleotides: TGTGCCAGCAGCCCTTACAGGGCAGACCAAGAGACCCAGTACTTC. It encodes CASSPYRADQETQYF.

The chain links TRBV7-2 to TRBJ2-1, with 9 nucleotides matching TRBD1. V shed 3 bases, J shed 14 bases, and the junction held 5 bases outside the gene matches. The CDR3 has 12 amino acids. Germline V gene data show CDR1 as SGHTA and CDR2 as FQGNSA. CDR3 protein: CASSFVGQGEFF. In DNA, the CDR3 is TGTGCCAGCAGCTTCGTGGGACAGGGCGAGTTCTTC.

The J gene is TRBJ1-1, the V gene TRBV14; no definite D call. Germline CDR1 and CDR2: SGHDN and FVKESK. The CDR3 totals 13 residues. V gave up 1 base and J gave up 5 bases, with 8 bases separating them. The CDR3 spells CASSQGLGTEAFF. Here the CDR3 DNA reads TGTGCCAGCAGCCAAGGGCTAGGGACTGAAGCTTTCTTT.

The count of this clone is one. This sequence joins TRBV12-3 or TRBV12-4 and TRBJ2-2; D perhaps matches TRBD2 (5 bases). Trimming shortened V by 6 bases and J by 7 bases, and 9 bases separated the two germline ends. CDR3 length: 12 amino acids. The CDR3 is CASSSGFGELFF. As DNA, the CDR3 is TGTGCCAGCAGCTCGGGATTCGGGGAGCTGTTTTTT.

The chain carries TRBV2 and TRBJ2-5; D remains ambiguous. The germline V gene encodes CDR1 SNHLY and CDR2 FYNNEI. The CDR3 consists of 12 residues. V was shortened by 10 bases and J by 2 bases, with 11 bases between the two germline ends. The CDR3 sequence is CATHVPQETQYF. For the CDR3, the DNA is TGTGCCACCCACGTACCTCAAGAGACCCAGTACTTC.

The rearrangement uses TRBV11-2 and TRBJ2-2, with D possibly matching TRBD1 (5 bases). Germline V gene data show CDR1 as SGHAT and CDR2 as FQNNGV. V lost 5 bases, J lost 6 bases, and 10 bases lay in between. The CDR3 totals 13 residues. CDR3 nucleotide sequence: TGTGCCAGCAGCGCACAGGTTTCCGGGGAGCTGTTTTTT. It translates to CASSAQVSGELFF.

This clone was found a few times. The chain uses TRBV29-1 and TRBJ2-7; 9 nucleotides line up with TRBD2. Germline assignment: CDR1 SQVTM and CDR2 ANQGSEA. The CDR3 is 14 residues long. The ends lost 7 bases at V and 5 bases at J; junction bases unmatched: 12. The CDR3 region is CSAQKAGGGNEQYF. DNA for the CDR3: TGCAGCGCACAAAAAGCGGGAGGCGGCAACGAGCAGTACTTC.

V and J are TRBV28 and TRBJ2-7; no definite D call. Trimming shortened V by 5 bases and J by 1 base, and 9 bases separated the two germline ends. The CDR3 has 13 residues. Germline CDR1 is MDHEN and CDR2 is SYDVKM. CDR3 nucleotide sequence: TGTGCCAGCAGTCTTACCCAATCCTACGAGCAGTACTTC. Translation gives CASSLTQSYEQYF.

This clone was recorded once. The chain has TRBV5-4 and TRBJ2-5, with 7 bases aligning to TRBD2. Germline-derived CDR1 and CDR2 are SGHNT and YYREEE (reference sequence). J gave up 3 bases and V 0 bases, and 8 bases lay outside the gene matches. The CDR3 extends over 16 amino acids. The CDR3 sequence: CASSLARSGGEETQYF. CDR3 coding DNA: TGTGCCAGCAGCTTGGCCAGGTCGGGAGGAGAAGAGACCCAGTACTTC.

The rearrangement links TRBV27 to TRBJ1-4; maybe TRBD1 (6 bases). Trimming removed 6 bases at V and 10 bases at J, with 15 bases between. The CDR3 runs to 13 residues. Germline CDR1 MNHEY, CDR2 SMNVEV (reference sequence). The DNA for the CDR3 is TGTGCCAGCAGGCCACAGGGAGTCGGAAAACTGTTTTTT. Translated, it gives CASRPQGVGKLFF.

Only one count was recorded for this clone. The rearrangement links TRBV11-1 to TRBJ2-1, with unresolved D. Germline CDR1 is SGHAT and CDR2 is FQDESV (reference sequence). V was trimmed by 1 base and J by 10 bases, leaving 11 bases between them. The CDR3 totals 13 residues. The CDR3: CASSLEGVDEQFF. The DNA for the CDR3 is TGTGCCAGCAGCTTAGAGGGTGTTGACGAGCAGTTCTTC. Filled out from reference TRBV11-1 and TRBJ2-1, the complete variable domain reads EAEVAQSPRYKITEKSQAVAFWCDPISGHATLYWYRQILGQGPELLVQFQDESVVDDSQLPKDRFSAERLKGVDSTLKIQPAELGDSAMYLCASSLEGVDEQFFGPGTRLTVL.

This chain uses TRBV6-5 with TRBJ1-3; D remains ambiguous. The germline V gene encodes CDR1 MNHEY and CDR2 SVGAGI. V was clipped by 2 bases and J by 0 bases, with 2 bases between them. This CDR3 has 13 residues. Here the CDR3 DNA reads TGTGCCAGCAGTTACGGCTCTGGAAACACCATATATTTT. Encoded protein: CASSYGSGNTIYF.

The chain couples TRBV7-3 to TRBJ2-2; D unclear. The CDR3 is 16 amino acids. Germline V gene data show CDR1 as SGHTA and CDR2 as FQGTGA. V shed 1 base and J shed 0 bases, with 9 bases lying between them. The CDR3 sequence is CASSLNARANTGELFF. The CDR3 DNA follows: TGTGCCAGCAGCTTAAATGCTAGAGCGAACACCGGGGAGCTGTTTTTT.

This rearrangement joins TRBV6-5 to TRBJ2-2, with D tentatively TRBD2 (5 bases). Trimming left V 2 bases short and J 2 bases short, with 12 bases between. There are 16 residues in the CDR3. Germline V lookup: CDR1 MNHEY, CDR2 SVGAGI. This chain's CDR3 is CASSYGEGSNTGELFF. In nucleotides, the CDR3 is TGTGCCAGCAGTTACGGCGAGGGCAGTAACACCGGGGAGCTGTTTTTT.

V and J are TRBV12-3 or TRBV12-4 and TRBJ1-5; 7 nucleotides align to TRBD1. With 2 bases clipped from V and 7 bases from J, the junction kept 2 bases outside the gene matches. The CDR3 covers 13 residues. Here the CDR3 reads CASSLRGPQPQHF. As DNA, the CDR3 is TGTGCCAGCAGTTTAAGGGGGCCGCAGCCCCAGCATTTT.

The J gene is TRBJ1-1, the V gene TRBV3-1 (or the pseudogene TRBV3-2), with TRBD1 as a possible D gene (5 bases). This CDR3 region has 14 residues. V was pared by 0 bases and J by 5 bases, with 10 bases between. Per germline, CDR1 LGHDT and CDR2 YNNKEL (reference sequence). The CDR3 coding sequence is TGTGCCAGCAGCCAAGACAGGGTGGTGACTGAAGCTTTCTTT. Amino acid sequence: CASSQDRVVTEAFF.

The CDR3 DNA is TGTGCCAGCAGCCCAGGACTAGGAGAGACCCAGTACTTC. It translates to CASSPGLGETQYF. This chain uses TRBV7-2 with TRBJ2-5; 7 positions agree with TRBD2. Trimming at V came to 5 bases and at J to 4 bases, leaving 4 bases not matched to a gene. This CDR3 has 13 amino acids. Germline V gives CDR1 SGHTA, CDR2 FQGNSA.

The genes are TRBV9 and TRBJ1-5; 10 bases agree with TRBD1. The CDR3 spans 14 residues. CDR1 is SGDLS and CDR2 is YYNGEE in the germline V gene. Trimming took 8 bases from V and 4 from J; bases not matched to a gene: 6. CDR3 residues: CARRQGARNQPQHF. The CDR3 nucleotides are TGTGCCAGGAGACAGGGGGCCCGAAATCAGCCCCAGCATTTT.

The rearrangement links TRBV4-3 to TRBJ1-6; possible D gene TRBD1, 5 bases. The V gene lost 1 base and the J gene lost 0 bases, with 10 bases spanning the gap. The germline gives CDR1 LGHNA, CDR2 YSLEER. This CDR3 has 17 amino acids. The chain's CDR3 is CASSQGGQSSYNSPLHF. In nucleotides, the CDR3 is TGCGCCAGCAGCCAAGGGGGCCAAAGCTCCTATAATTCACCCCTCCACTTT.

This clone showed up just once. The rearrangement links TRBV2 to TRBJ2-3; TRBD2 matches at 11 bases. Germline V gene data show CDR1 as SNHLY and CDR2 as FYNNEI. After removal of 6 bases from V and 3 bases from J, the junction contained 2 bases not matched to a gene. CDR3 length: 14 amino acids. The CDR3 region has the DNA TGTGCCAGCAGGTTAGCGGGAGGGACAGATACGCAGTATTTT. Amino acids: CASRLAGGTDTQYF. The whole variable domain, remainder taken from reference TRBV2 and TRBJ2-3, is EPEVTQTPSHQVTQMGQEVILRCVPISNHLYFYWYRQILGQKVEFLVSFYNNEISEKSEIFDDQFSVERPDGSNFTLKIRSTKLEDSAMYFCASRLAGGTDTQYFGPGTRLTVL.

The chain combines TRBV3-1 (or the pseudogene TRBV3-2) with TRBJ1-5; 8 bases are a match to TRBD1. V gave up 3 bases and J gave up 6 bases; unmatched junction bases: 4. Germline V gene lookup returns CDR1 LGHDT and CDR2 YNNKEL (reference sequence). The CDR3 runs to 14 residues. The CDR3 loop is CASSQDRVRQPQHF. CDR3 sequence (DNA): TGTGCCAGCAGCCAGGACAGGGTCCGTCAGCCCCAGCATTTT.

The sample holds one count of this clone. The gene calls are TRBV7-2 and TRBJ1-3; maybe TRBD1 (6 bases). Germline V gene sequence: CDR1 SGHTA, CDR2 FQGNSA. The length of the CDR3 is 15 residues. V dropped 1 base and J dropped 10 bases, with 17 bases sitting between them. The CDR3 loop reads CASSLGGPLRRTIYF. The CDR3 DNA reads TGTGCCAGCAGCTTAGGGGGGCCTCTTAGAAGAACCATATATTTT.